This note documents a single T cell receptor beta chain sequence. Described treatment: about 20 received Ad26.COV2.S at low or high dose, single or two shots; about 5 received placebo; per-sample allocation not given. Sampling was performed 63 days after the first vaccine or placebo injection. Repertoires were generated with immunoSEQ multiplex PCR, while TCRdb's copy carries only in-frame clones and drops some. In the table there are about 680,000 clones, more than 70% of which are singletons. The data derive from a study of Ad26.COV2.S vaccination and SARS-CoV-2 variants. The CDR3 totals 16 residues. The germline V gene has CDR1 PRHDT and CDR2 FYEKMQ (reference sequence). Trimming took 5 bases from V and 3 from J; bases not matched to a gene: 10.

The chain employs TRBV13 and TRBJ2-1; 7 nucleotides line up with TRBD2. Source: peripheral blood, taken in a trial of Ad26.COV2.S vaccine versus placebo. This sequence was found in a person between 18 and 65 years old who received the Ad26.COV2.S COVID-19 vaccine or a placebo. CDR3 in DNA: TGTGCCAGCAGCCCCAAACCTAGCGGACTCTACAATGAGCAGTTCTTC. Translated: CASSPKPSGLYNEQFF.